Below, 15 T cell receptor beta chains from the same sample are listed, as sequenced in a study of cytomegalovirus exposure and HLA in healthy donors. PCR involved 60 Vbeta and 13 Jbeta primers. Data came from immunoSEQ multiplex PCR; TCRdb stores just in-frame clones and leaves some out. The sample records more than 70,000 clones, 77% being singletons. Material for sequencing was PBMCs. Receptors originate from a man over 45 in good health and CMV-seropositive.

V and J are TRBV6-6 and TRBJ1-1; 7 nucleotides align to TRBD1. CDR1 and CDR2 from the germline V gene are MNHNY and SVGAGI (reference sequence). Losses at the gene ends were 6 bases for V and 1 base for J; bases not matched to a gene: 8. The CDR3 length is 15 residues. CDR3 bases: TGTGCCAGCAGGACAACGACAGGGACGAACACTGAAGCTTTCTTT. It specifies CASRTTTGTNTEAFF.

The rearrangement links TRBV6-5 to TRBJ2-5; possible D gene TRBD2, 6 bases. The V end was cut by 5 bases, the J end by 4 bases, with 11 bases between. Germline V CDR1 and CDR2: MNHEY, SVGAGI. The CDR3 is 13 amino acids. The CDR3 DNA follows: TGTGCCAGCAGTCAAGTAGCGGTAGAGACCCAGTACTTC. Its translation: CASSQVAVETQYF.

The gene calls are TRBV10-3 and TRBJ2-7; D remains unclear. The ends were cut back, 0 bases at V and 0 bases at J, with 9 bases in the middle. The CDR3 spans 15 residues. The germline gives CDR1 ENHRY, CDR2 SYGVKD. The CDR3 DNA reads TGTGCCATCAGTGAGTCGAACGCGATCTCCTACGAGCAGTACTTC. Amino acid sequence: CAISESNAISYEQYF.

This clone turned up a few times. This chain's CDR3 is CASSVAGTTGNTIYF. The CDR3 nucleotides are TGTGCCAGCAGCGTAGCCGGGACAACTGGAAACACCATATATTTT. The gene calls are TRBV9 and TRBJ1-3; a possible D gene is TRBD1 (6 bases). The CDR3 loop spans 15 amino acids. Looked up from germline, CDR1 is SGDLS and CDR2 is YYNGEE. V gave up 0 bases and J gave up 2 bases, with 9 bases separating them.

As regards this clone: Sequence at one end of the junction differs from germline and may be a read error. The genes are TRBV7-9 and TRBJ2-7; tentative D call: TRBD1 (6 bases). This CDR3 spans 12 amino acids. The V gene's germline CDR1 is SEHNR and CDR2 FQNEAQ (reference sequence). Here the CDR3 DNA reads TGTTCCAGCAGCATAGGACAGAACGAGCAGTACTTC. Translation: CSSSIGQNEQYF.

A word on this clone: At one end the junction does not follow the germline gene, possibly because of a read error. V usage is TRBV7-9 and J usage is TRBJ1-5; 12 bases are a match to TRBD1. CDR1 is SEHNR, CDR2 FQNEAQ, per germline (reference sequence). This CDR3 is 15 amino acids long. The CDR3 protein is CSSSLSGQGAQPQHF. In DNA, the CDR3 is TGTTCCAGCAGCTTATCGGGACAGGGGGCTCAGCCCCAGCATTTT. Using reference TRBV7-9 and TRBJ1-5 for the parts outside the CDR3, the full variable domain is DTGVSQNPRHKITKRGQNVTFRCDPISEHNRLYWYRQTLGQGPEFLTYFQNEAQLEKSRLLSDRFSAERPKGSFSTLEIQRTEQGDSAMYLCSSSLSGQGAQPQHFGDGTRLSIL.

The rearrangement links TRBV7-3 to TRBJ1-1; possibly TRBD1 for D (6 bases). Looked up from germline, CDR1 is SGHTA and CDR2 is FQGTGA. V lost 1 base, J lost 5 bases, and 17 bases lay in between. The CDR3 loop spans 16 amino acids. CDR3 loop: CASSLRATGPGTEAFF. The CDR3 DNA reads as TGTGCCAGCAGCTTAAGAGCTACAGGGCCGGGGACTGAAGCTTTCTTT.

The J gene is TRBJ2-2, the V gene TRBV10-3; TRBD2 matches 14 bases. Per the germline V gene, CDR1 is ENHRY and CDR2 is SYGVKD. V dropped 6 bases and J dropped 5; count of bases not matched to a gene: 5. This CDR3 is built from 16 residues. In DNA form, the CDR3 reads TGTGCCATCAGGACGGGACTAGCGGGAGATACCGGGGAGCTGTTTTTT. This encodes CAIRTGLAGDTGELFF.

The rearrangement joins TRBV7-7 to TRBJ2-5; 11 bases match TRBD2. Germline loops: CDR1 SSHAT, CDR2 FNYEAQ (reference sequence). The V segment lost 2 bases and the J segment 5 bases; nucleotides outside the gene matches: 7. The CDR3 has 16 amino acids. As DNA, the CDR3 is TGTGCCAGCAGCTTACTCCTAGCGGGAGGTCCTGAGACCCAGTACTTC. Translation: CASSLLLAGGPETQYF.

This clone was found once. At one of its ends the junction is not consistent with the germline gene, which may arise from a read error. In nucleotides, the CDR3 is TGTTCCAGCAGCCCCGGGACAAACGAGCAGTACTTC. Amino acids: CSSSPGTNEQYF. The chain employs TRBV7-9 and TRBJ2-7; a possible D gene is TRBD1 (6 bases). The CDR3 sequence is 12 residues long. From germline, CDR1 is SEHNR and CDR2 FQNEAQ (reference sequence).

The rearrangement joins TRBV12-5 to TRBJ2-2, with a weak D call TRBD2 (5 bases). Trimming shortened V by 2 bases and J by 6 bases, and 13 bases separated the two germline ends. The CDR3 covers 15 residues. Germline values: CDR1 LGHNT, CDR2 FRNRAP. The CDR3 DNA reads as TGTGCTAGTGGTTTGTTTCGGGATTATGCCGGGGAGCTGTTTTTT. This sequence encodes CASGLFRDYAGELFF.

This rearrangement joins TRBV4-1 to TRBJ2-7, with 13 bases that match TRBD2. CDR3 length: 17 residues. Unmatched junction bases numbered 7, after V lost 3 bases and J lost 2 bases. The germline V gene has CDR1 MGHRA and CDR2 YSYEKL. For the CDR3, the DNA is TGCGCCAGCAGCCATCTCATACTAGCGGGAGGGCCCTACGAGCAGTACTTC. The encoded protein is CASSHLILAGGPYEQYF.

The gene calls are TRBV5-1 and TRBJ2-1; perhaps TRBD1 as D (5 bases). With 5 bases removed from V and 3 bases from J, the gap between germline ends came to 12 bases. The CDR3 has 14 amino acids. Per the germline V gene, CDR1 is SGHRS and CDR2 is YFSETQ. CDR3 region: CASRPTDFYNEQFF. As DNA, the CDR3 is TGCGCCAGCAGACCGACAGATTTCTACAATGAGCAGTTCTTC. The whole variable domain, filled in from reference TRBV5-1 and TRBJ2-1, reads KAGVTQTPRYLIKTRGQQVTLSCSPISGHRSVSWYQQTPGQGLQFLFEYFSETQRNKGNFPGRFSGRQFSNSRSEMNVSTLELGDSALYLCASRPTDFYNEQFFGPGTRLTVL.

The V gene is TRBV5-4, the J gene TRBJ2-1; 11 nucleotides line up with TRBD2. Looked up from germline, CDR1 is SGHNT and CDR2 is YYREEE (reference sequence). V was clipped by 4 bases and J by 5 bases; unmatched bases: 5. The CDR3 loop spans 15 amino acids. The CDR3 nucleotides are TGTGCCAGCAGCCGTCAGACTAGCGGGGACAATGAGCAGTTCTTC. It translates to CASSRQTSGDNEQFF.

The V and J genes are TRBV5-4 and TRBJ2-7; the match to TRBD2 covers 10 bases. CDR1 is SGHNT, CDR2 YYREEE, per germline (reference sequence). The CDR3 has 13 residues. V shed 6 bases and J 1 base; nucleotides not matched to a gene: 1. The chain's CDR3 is CASTLAGSYEQYF. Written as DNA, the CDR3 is TGTGCCAGCACACTAGCGGGATCCTACGAGCAGTACTTC.